This T cell receptor beta chain originates from a study of beta chain features in type 1 diabetes. In its sample, this clone was seen once. In germline, CDR1 is SEHNR, CDR2 FQNEAQ (reference sequence). Trimming cost V 1 base and J 2 bases, with 3 bases left between them. CDR3 length: 14 amino acids. Every participating donor gave one draw, a heparinised blood sample averaging about 100 mL. CD45RO/CCR7/CD25/CD127/CD95/CD27 separated CD4+ naive, central memory, regulatory and stem cell-like memory cells by sorting. Isolated RNA was reverse transcribed in full, so expressed TCRB transcripts were sequenced. Roughly 3.6 million reads per sample on average were obtained from naive, central memory and regulatory T cell samples. Assay: immunoSEQ multiplex PCR; the TCRdb copy retains only in-frame clones and omits some. Here the sample spans 250,000 or so clones, around 68% being singletons.

The chain is built from TRBV7-9 and TRBJ2-6; no definite D call. The sample was naive CD4+ T cells from blood. The sequence derives from a man younger than 40 in good health. The CDR3 DNA reads TGTGCCAGCAGCTTAGAGACTGGGGCCAACGTCCTGACTTTC. Translating gives CASSLETGANVLTF.